The 16 T cell receptor beta chains presented below share a single source sample, sequenced in a study of metastatic and nonmetastatic thyroid tumors. Every patient underwent thyroid surgery untreated. TCRdb redid the clone calls on the PCR reads using MiXCR. This table has 50,000 to 65,000 clones, just over 4% appearing once. Sequenced material: blood. The source is a female donor with papillary thyroid cancer or a benign thyroid nodule (not recorded which). Some clones in this sample may be carry-over from other donors' samples.

This clone was recorded at least ten times. V is TRBV7-9 and J is TRBJ2-7; no reliable D call. CDR1 and CDR2 from the germline V gene are SEHNR and FQNEAQ (reference sequence). With 1 base removed from V and 3 bases from J, the gap between germline ends came to 13 bases. The length of the CDR3 is 15 residues. The CDR3 region has the DNA TGTGCCAGCAGCTTAGGATCGGCGACGGGCTACGAGCAGTACTTC. Translating it yields CASSLGSATGYEQYF.

There are many counts of this clone. V usage is TRBV5-6 and J usage is TRBJ2-7, with a possible D match to TRBD1 (6 bases). The CDR3 is 14 residues long. Germline CDR1 is SGHDT and CDR2 is YYEEEE. The CDR3, as DNA: TGTGCCAGCAGCTTACTCCAACCTCGGGACACCCCTATTGTC. Its translation is CASSLLQPRDTPIV.

At least ten counts were recorded for this clone. The chain combines TRBV18 with TRBJ2-2; the D gene is possibly TRBD2 (6 bases). The germline CDR1 and CDR2 sequences are KGHSH and LQKENI. This CDR3 is built from 17 residues. V lost 2 bases to trimming and J lost 6 bases, with 19 bases between them. CDR3 protein: CASSPFKAGSASGELFF. The DNA of the CDR3 is TGTGCCAGCTCACCATTCAAGGCCGGGAGCGCGTCCGGGGAGCTGTTTTTT.

The CDR3 nucleotides are TGTGCCAGCAGTTCGACTAGCGGGGGGCCAGATACGCAGTATTTT. It translates to CASSSTSGGPDTQYF. This chain joins TRBV6-9 and TRBJ2-3; 13 positions match TRBD2. V gave up 4 bases and J gave up 4 bases; unmatched junction bases: 2. The CDR3 is made up of 15 amino acids. Per germline, CDR1 MNHGY and CDR2 SVAAGI.

This clone came up many times. The rearrangement joins TRBV12-3 or TRBV12-4 to TRBJ2-5; no reliable D call. The CDR3 is 16 residues long. V was trimmed by 0 bases and J by 0 bases, leaving 11 bases between them. CDR3 bases: TGTGCCAGCAGTTTAGCTTCAGGTAGAAACCAAGAGACCCAGTACTTC. As protein: CASSLASGRNQETQYF.

This clone came up a few times. With a much larger clone just one base away, this may be a read error. V is TRBV7-9 and J is TRBJ1-5, with 7 nucleotides matching TRBD1. Trimming took 3 bases from V and 5 from J; bases not matched to a gene: 4. The germline gives CDR1 SEHNR, CDR2 FQNEAQ (reference sequence). CDR3 length equals 14 residues. CDR3 DNA sequence: TGTGCCAGCAGCTTCGGTCAGGGGGATCAGCCCCAGCATTTT. It is translated as CASSFGQGDQPQHF.

In its sample, this clone was seen many times. This chain uses TRBV2 with TRBJ2-7, with 9 bases matching TRBD1. The CDR3 is 15 amino acids. Trimming at V came to 6 bases and at J to 11 bases, leaving 17 bases not matched to a gene. Germline assignment: CDR1 SNHLY and CDR2 FYNNEI. The CDR3 region is CASRRAPGQGQGKYF. The CDR3 nucleotides are TGTGCCAGCAGGAGGGCCCCGGGACAGGGTCAGGGGAAGTACTTC.

This clone has a count of ten or more. The chain couples TRBV7-8 to TRBJ2-7, with 7 bases lining up with TRBD2. Germline V gene data show CDR1 as SGHVS and CDR2 as FQNEAQ. Trimming removed 1 base from V and 1 base from J; junction bases left unmatched: 4. The CDR3 covers 15 residues. For the CDR3, the DNA is TGTGCCAGCAGCTTAGAGCTAGCGGCTTCCTACGAGCAGTACTTC. Protein: CASSLELAASYEQYF.

This CDR3 reads CASRDTGGRYGANVLTF. Here the CDR3 DNA reads TGTGCCAGTAGAGATACAGGGGGCCGATATGGGGCCAACGTCCTGACTTTC. The genes are TRBV19 and TRBJ2-6; 9 bases fit TRBD1. Per the germline V gene, CDR1 is LNHDA and CDR2 is SQIVND (reference sequence). The CDR3 sequence is 17 residues long. After removal of 6 bases from V and 3 bases from J, the junction contained 9 bases not matched to a gene.

This clone appeared a few times. This rearrangement joins TRBV11-2 to TRBJ2-2; no reliable D call. The CDR3 length is 16 residues. Germline V gives CDR1 SGHAT, CDR2 FQNNGV. Trimming took off 4 bases at V and 8 bases at J, with 20 bases between the two ends. In nucleotides, the CDR3 is TGTGCCAGCAGCTCGACCCGACCCCTTCACAAGGGGGAGCTGTTTTTT. It codes for CASSSTRPLHKGELFF. Looking up the rest from reference TRBV11-2 and TRBJ2-2 gives the full variable domain: EAGVAQSPRYKIIEKRQSVAFWCNPISGHATLYWYQQILGQGPKLLIQFQNNGVVDDSQLPKDRFSAERLKGVDSTLKIQPAKLEDSAVYLCASSSTRPLHKGELFFGEGSRLTVL.

With regard to this clone: Other DNA sequences within the sample encode an identical CDR3. This sequence joins TRBV11-2 and TRBJ2-1; TRBD2 matches 11 bases. This CDR3 is 16 amino acids long. Germline V gene data show CDR1 as SGHAT and CDR2 as FQNNGV. After removal of 3 bases from V and 4 bases from J, the junction contained 5 bases not matched to a gene. The CDR3 reads CASSLVLAGGYNEQFF. CDR3 in DNA: TGTGCCAGCAGCTTGGTATTAGCGGGAGGGTACAATGAGCAGTTCTTC.

This clone showed up just a few times. A clone one base away is much larger, so this may be a read error. The rearrangement links TRBV27 to TRBJ2-1; D might be TRBD1 (6 bases). CDR3 length: 15 residues. Germline assignment: CDR1 MNHEY and CDR2 SMNVEV (reference sequence). V was cut by 3 bases and J by 7 bases, with 16 bases left in between. This CDR3 reads CASSFRDTPGNEQFF. DNA of the CDR3: TGTGCCAGCAGTTTCAGGGACACCCCAGGAAATGAGCAGTTCTTC.

This clone was recorded at least ten times. The gene calls are TRBV12-3 or TRBV12-4 and TRBJ2-7; D may correspond to TRBD1 or TRBD2 (5 bases each). This CDR3 is built from 13 residues. V dropped 5 bases and J dropped 3 bases, with 11 bases sitting between them. The CDR3 here is CASSRDGVYEQYF. The DNA for the CDR3 is TGTGCCAGCAGTCGGGACGGGGTCTACGAGCAGTACTTC.

This clone was recorded at least ten times. V and J are TRBV5-1 and TRBJ2-3; 13 nucleotides line up with TRBD2. CDR1 and CDR2 (germline): SGHRS, YFSETQ. V lost 4 bases and J lost 3; bases outside the gene matches: 8. This CDR3 region has 17 residues. The CDR3 bases are TGCGCCAGCAGCCTAGAAGCGGGACTAGCGGGGACAGATACGCAGTATTTT. Translating gives CASSLEAGLAGTDTQYF.

This clone is deemed medium-sized. This specimen includes other DNA sequences encoding the same CDR3. CDR3 amino acids: CASSYLRSATDTQYF. CDR3 coding DNA: TGTGCCAGCAGTTATCTTAGGAGCGCCACAGATACGCAGTATTTT. The J gene is TRBJ2-3, the V gene TRBV6-1, with unresolved D. The CDR3 sequence is 15 residues long. V shed 5 bases and J shed 2 bases, with 14 bases lying between them. Germline V gene sequence: CDR1 MNHNS, CDR2 SASEGT.

The table lists this clone with many counts. The chain couples TRBV10-3 to TRBJ2-3; 13 positions match TRBD2. Germline CDR1 and CDR2: ENHRY and SYGVKD. The V and J ends lost 2 bases and 2 bases, in that order; junction bases with no gene match: 1. The CDR3 loop spans 16 amino acids. The CDR3 bases are TGTGCCATCAGTGAGGGACTAGCGGGAGCCACAGATACGCAGTATTTT. Protein: CAISEGLAGATDTQYF.